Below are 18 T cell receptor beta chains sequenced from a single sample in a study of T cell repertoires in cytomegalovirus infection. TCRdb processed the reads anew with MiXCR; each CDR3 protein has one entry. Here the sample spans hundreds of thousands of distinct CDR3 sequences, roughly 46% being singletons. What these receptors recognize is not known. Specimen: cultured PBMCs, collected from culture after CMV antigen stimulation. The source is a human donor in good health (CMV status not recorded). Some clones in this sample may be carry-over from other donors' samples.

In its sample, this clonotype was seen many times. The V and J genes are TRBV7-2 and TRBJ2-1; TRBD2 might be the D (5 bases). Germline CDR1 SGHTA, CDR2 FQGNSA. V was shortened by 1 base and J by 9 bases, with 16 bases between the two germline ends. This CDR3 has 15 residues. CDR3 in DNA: TGTGCCAGCAGCTTAGACGGCGGGCGAGGTTTTGAGCAGTTCTTC. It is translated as CASSLDGGRGFEQFF.

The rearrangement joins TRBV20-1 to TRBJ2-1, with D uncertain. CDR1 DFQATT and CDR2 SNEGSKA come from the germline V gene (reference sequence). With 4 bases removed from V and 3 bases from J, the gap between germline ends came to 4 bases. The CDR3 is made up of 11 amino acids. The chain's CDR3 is CSATDYNEQFF. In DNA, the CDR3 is TGCAGTGCTACCGACTACAATGAGCAGTTCTTC.

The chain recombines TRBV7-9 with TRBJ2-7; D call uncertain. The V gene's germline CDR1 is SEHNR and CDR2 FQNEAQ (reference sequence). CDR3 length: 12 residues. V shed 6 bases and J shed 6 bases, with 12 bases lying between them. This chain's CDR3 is CASSYEVLEQYF. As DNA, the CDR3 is TGTGCCAGCAGTTACGAGGTGCTCGAGCAGTACTTC.

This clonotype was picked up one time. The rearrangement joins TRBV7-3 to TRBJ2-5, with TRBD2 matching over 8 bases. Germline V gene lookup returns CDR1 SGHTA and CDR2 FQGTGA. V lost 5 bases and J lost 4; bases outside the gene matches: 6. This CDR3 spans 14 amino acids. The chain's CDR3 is CASSPMSGRETQYF. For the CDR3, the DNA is TGTGCCAGCAGCCCTATGAGCGGGAGAGAGACCCAGTACTTC. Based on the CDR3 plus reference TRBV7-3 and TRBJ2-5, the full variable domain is GAGVSQTPSNKVTEKGKYVELRCDPISGHTALYWYRQSLGQGPEFLIYFQGTGAADDSGLPNDRFFAVRPEGSVSTLKIQRTERGDSAVYLCASSPMSGRETQYFGPGTRLLVL.

The CDR3 loop is CASSPWGDRTYEQYF. The CDR3 DNA follows: TGTGCCAGCAGCCCTTGGGGGGACAGAACATACGAGCAGTACTTC. This rearrangement joins TRBV7-9 to TRBJ2-7, with TRBD1 as a possible D gene (7 bases). This CDR3 has 15 residues. V was shortened by 5 bases and J by 4 bases, with 18 bases between the two germline ends. Per the germline V gene, CDR1 is SEHNR and CDR2 is FQNEAQ (reference sequence).

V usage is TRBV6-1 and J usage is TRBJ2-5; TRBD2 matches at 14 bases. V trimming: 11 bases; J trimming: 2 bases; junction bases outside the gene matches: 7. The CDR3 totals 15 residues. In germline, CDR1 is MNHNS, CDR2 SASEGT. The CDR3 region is CAAYGTSGSQETQYF. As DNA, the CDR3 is TGTGCCGCCTATGGGACTAGCGGGAGTCAAGAGACCCAGTACTTC.

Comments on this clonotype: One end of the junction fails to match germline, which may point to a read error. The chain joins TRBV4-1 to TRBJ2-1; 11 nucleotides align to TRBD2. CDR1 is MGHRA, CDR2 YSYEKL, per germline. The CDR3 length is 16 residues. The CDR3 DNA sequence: TGTGCCAGCAGCCAAGGGACTAGCGGTTCCTACAATGAGCAGTTCTTC. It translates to CASSQGTSGSYNEQFF.

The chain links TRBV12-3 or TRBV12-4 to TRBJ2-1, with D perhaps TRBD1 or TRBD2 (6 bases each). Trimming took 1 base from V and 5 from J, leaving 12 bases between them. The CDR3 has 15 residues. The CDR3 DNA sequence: TGTGCCAGCAGTTTAGGGTCGGGGGCCGACAATGAGCAGTTCTTC. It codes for CASSLGSGADNEQFF.

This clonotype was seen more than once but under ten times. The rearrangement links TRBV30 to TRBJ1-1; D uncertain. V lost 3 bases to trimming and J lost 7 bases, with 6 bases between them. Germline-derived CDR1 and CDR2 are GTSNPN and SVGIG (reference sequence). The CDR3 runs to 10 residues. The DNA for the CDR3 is TGTGCCTGGAGCCGGGTTGAAGCTTTCTTT. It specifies CAWSRVEAFF. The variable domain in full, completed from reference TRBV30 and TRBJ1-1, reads SQTIHQWPATLVQPVGSPLSLECTVEGTSNPNLYWYRQAAGRGLQLLFYSVGIGQISSEVPQNLSASRPQDRQFILSSKKLLLSDSGFYLCAWSRVEAFFGQGTRLTVV.

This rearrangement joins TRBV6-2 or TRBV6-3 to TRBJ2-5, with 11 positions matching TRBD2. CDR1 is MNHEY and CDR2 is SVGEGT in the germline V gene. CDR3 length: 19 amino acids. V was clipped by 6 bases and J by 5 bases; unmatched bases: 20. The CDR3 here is CASRPIGTSGSVNTETQYF. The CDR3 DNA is TGTGCCAGCAGGCCGATTGGGACTAGCGGCTCCGTAAACACGGAGACCCAGTACTTC.

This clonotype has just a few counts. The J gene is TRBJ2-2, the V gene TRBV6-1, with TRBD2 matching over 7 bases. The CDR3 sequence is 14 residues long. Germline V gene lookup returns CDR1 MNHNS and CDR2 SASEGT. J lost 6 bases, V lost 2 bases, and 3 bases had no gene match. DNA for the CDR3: TGTGCCAGCAGTGAAATTGGGGGGGCCGGGGAGCTGTTTTTT. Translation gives CASSEIGGAGELFF.

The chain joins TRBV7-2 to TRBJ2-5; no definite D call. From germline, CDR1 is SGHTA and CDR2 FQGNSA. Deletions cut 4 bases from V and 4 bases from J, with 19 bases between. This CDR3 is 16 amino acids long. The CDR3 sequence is CASSSPPGSRLETQYF. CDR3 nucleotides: TGTGCCAGCAGCTCACCCCCCGGTAGTCGGCTAGAGACCCAGTACTTC. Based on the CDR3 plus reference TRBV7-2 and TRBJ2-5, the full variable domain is GAGVSQSPSNKVTEKGKDVELRCDPISGHTALYWYRQSLGQGLEFLIYFQGNSAPDKSGLPSDRFSAERTGGSVSTLTIQRTQQEDSAVYLCASSSPPGSRLETQYFGPGTRLLVL.

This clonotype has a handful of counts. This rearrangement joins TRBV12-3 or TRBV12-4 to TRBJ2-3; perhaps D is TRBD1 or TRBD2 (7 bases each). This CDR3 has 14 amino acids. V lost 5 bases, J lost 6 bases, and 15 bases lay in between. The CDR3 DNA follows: TGTGCCAGCAGTGCCAGGGGGGAGGGGGATACGCAGTATTTT. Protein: CASSARGEGDTQYF.

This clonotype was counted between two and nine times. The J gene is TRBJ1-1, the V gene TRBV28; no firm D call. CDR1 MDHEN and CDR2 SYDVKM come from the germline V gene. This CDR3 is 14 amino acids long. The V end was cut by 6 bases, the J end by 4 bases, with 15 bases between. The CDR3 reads CASSREGKGTEAFF. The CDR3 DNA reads TGTGCCAGCAGCCGGGAGGGTAAAGGCACTGAAGCTTTCTTT.

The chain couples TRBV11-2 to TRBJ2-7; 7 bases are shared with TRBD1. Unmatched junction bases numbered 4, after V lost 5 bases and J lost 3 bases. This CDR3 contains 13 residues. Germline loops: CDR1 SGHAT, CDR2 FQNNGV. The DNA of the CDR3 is TGTGCCAGCAGCCGGACAGGTTACTACGAGCAGTACTTC. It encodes CASSRTGYYEQYF.

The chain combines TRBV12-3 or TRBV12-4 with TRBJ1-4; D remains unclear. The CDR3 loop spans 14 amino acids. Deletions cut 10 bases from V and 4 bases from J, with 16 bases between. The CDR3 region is CATGGGRHNEKLFF. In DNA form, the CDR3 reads TGTGCCACCGGCGGCGGGCGCCATAATGAAAAACTGTTTTTT.

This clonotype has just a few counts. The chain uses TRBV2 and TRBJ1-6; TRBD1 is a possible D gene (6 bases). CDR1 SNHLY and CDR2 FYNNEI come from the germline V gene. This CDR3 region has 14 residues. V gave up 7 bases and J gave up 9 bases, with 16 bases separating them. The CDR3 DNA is TGTGCCAGCAACCGGGACACAGGGCTTTCACCCCTCCACTTT. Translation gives CASNRDTGLSPLHF.

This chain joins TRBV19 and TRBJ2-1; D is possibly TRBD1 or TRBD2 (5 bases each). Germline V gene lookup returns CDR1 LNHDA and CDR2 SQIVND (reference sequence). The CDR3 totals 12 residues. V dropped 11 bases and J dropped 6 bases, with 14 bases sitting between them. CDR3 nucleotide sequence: TGTGCCGCCTCCGGGACCAGCAATGAGCAGTTCTTC. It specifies CAASGTSNEQFF.